What follows are 4 T cell receptor beta chains derived from one specimen sequenced in a study of neurological immune-mediated disorders. TCRdb analysed the 5' RACE reads with MiXCR anew, one entry per CDR3 protein. There are 30,000 or so distinct CDR3 sequences in the sample; 13% occur only once, and approximately 5% lies in the top ten. Time point in this sample: technical triplicate 2. What was sequenced was CD4+ T cells from blood. Source of these receptors: a female donor with HTLV-1-associated myelopathy (HAM/TSP).

This clonotype has ten or more counts. The genes are TRBV7-9 and TRBJ2-3; possible D gene TRBD2, 5 bases. In germline, CDR1 is SEHNR, CDR2 FQNEAQ (reference sequence). The CDR3 length is 15 residues. The V end lost 7 bases, the J end lost 2 bases, and 16 bases lay between the germline ends. CDR3 DNA sequence: TGTGCCAGCACCCCCTTAGGGAGTTTCACAGATACGCAGTATTTT. Its protein is CASTPLGSFTDTQYF.

This clonotype was detected ten times or more. The chain recombines TRBV4-2 with TRBJ2-1, with D perhaps being TRBD1 or TRBD2 (6 bases each). V dropped 2 bases and J dropped 7 bases, with 15 bases sitting between them. CDR1 LGHNA and CDR2 YNFKEQ come from the germline V gene. The CDR3 totals 15 residues. The CDR3 DNA follows: TGTGCCAGCAGCCAATTCCCGGAGGGGGGAAATGAGCAGTTCTTC. It is translated as CASSQFPEGGNEQFF.

This clonotype was observed many times. The chain is built from TRBV7-9 and TRBJ2-7; 8 bases fit TRBD1. The CDR3 runs to 14 residues. J was trimmed by 2 bases and V by 1 base; bases with no gene match: 1. In germline, CDR1 is SEHNR, CDR2 FQNEAQ (reference sequence). CDR3 in DNA: TGTGCCAGCAGCTTAGGACAGGGGACCTACGAGCAGTACTTC. Protein sequence: CASSLGQGTYEQYF.

This clonotype appeared many times. In DNA, the CDR3 is TGCAGTGCTAGTAAGCTGGTTCAAGAGACCCAGTACTTC. Translating it yields CSASKLVQETQYF. The V and J genes are TRBV20-1 and TRBJ2-5, with no clear D. CDR3 length equals 13 residues. V was trimmed by 3 bases and J by 2 bases, leaving 10 bases between them. CDR1 and CDR2 (germline): DFQATT, SNEGSKA (reference sequence).